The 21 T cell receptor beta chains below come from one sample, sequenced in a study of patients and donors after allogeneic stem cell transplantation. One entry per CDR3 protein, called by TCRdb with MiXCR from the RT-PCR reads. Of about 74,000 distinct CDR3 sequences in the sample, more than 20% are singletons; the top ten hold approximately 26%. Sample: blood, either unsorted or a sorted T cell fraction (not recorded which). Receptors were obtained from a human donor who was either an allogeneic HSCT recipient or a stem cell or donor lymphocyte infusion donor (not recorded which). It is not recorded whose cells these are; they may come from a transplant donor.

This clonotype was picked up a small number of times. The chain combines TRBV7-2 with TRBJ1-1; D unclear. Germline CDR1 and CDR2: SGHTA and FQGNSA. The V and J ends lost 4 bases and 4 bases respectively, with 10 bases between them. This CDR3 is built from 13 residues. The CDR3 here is CASSSDRITEAFF. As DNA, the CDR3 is TGTGCCAGCAGCTCGGACCGAATCACTGAAGCTTTCTTT.

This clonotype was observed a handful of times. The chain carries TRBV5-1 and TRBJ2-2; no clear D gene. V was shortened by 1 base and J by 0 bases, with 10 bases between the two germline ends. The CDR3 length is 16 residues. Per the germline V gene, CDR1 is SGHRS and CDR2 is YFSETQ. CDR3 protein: CASSLLVPANTGELFF. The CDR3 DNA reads TGCGCCAGCAGCTTGTTAGTTCCCGCGAACACCGGGGAGCTGTTTTTT.

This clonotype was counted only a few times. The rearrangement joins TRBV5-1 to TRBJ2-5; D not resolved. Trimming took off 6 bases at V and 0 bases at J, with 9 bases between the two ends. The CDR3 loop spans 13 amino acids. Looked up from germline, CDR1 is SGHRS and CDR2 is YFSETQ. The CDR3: CASKEQYQETQYF. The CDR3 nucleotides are TGCGCCAGCAAGGAACAGTACCAAGAGACCCAGTACTTC.

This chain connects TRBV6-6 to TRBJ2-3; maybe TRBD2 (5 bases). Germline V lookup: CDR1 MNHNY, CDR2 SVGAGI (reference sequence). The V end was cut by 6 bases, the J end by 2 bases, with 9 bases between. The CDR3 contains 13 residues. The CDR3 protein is CASRAGNTDTQYF. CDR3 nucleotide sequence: TGTGCCAGCAGGGCCGGGAACACAGATACGCAGTATTTT.

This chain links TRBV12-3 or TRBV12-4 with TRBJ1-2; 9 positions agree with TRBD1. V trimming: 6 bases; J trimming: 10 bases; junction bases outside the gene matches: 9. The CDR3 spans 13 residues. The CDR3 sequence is CASRGQGRMDYTF. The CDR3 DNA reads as TGTGCCAGCAGGGGACAGGGCCGTATGGACTACACCTTC.

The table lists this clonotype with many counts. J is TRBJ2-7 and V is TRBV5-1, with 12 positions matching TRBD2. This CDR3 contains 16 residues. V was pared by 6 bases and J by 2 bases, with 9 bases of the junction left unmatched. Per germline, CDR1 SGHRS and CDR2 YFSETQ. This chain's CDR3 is CASNLGTSGLTYEQYF. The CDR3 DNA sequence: TGCGCCAGCAACCTTGGGACTAGCGGGCTTACCTACGAGCAGTACTTC.

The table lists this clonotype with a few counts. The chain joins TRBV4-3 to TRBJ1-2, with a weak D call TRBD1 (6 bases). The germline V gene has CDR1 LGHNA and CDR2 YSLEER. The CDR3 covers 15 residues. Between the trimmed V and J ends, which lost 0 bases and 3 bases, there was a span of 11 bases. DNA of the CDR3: TGCGCCAGCAGCCAAGAGCAGGGGAAATACTATGGCTACACCTTC. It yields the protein CASSQEQGKYYGYTF.

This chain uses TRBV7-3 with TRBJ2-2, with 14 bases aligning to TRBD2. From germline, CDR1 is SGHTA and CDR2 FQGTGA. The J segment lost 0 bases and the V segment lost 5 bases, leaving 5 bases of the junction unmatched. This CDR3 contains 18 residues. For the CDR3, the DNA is TGTGCCAGCAGCCAGGGACTAGCGGGGGCCCCGAACACCGGGGAGCTGTTTTTT. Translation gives CASSQGLAGAPNTGELFF.

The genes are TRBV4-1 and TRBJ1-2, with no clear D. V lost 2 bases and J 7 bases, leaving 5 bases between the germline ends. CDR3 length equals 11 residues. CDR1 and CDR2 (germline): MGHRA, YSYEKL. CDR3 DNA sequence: TGCGCCAGCAGCCAACGCGGTGGCTACACCTTC. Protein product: CASSQRGGYTF.

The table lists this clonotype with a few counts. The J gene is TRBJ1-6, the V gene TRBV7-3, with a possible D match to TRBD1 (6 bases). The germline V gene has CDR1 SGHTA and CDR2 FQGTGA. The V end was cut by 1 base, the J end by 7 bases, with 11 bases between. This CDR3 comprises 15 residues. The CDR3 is CASSLMGGGNSPLHF. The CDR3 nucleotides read TGTGCCAGCAGCTTAATGGGGGGCGGGAATTCACCCCTCCACTTT.

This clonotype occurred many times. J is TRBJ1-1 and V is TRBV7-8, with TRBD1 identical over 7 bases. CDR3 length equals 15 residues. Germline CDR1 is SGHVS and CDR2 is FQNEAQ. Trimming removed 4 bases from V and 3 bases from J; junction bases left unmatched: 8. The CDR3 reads CASSSGTVWDTEAFF. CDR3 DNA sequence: TGTGCCAGCAGCTCAGGGACAGTGTGGGACACTGAAGCTTTCTTT. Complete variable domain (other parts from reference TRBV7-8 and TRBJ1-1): GAGVSQSPRYKVAKRGQDVALRCDPISGHVSLFWYQQALGQGPEFLTYFQNEAQLDKSGLPSDRFFAERPEGSVSTLKIQRTQQEDSAVYLCASSSGTVWDTEAFFGQGTRLTVV.

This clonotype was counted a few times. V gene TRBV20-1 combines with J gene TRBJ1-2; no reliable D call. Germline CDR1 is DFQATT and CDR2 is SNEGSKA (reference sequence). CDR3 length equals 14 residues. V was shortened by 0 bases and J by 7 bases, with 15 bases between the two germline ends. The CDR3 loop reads CSARDFVVRRGYTF. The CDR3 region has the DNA TGCAGTGCTAGAGATTTCGTAGTTCGGCGTGGCTACACCTTC.

The CDR3 DNA follows: TGTGCCAGCTCAAGGGACAGGGGGCCAGATCAGCCCCAGCATTTT. Amino acids: CASSRDRGPDQPQHF. The chain is built from TRBV18 and TRBJ1-5; 12 bases are a match to TRBD1. CDR3 length: 15 residues. Unmatched junction bases numbered 4, after V lost 5 bases and J lost 5 bases. Looked up from germline, CDR1 is KGHSH and CDR2 is LQKENI.

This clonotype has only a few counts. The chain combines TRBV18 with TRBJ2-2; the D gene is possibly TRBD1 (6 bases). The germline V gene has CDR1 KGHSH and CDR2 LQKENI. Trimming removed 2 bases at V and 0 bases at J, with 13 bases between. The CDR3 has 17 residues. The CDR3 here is CASSPYRDTSNTGELFF. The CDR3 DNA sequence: TGTGCCAGCTCACCATACCGGGACACTTCGAACACCGGGGAGCTGTTTTTT.

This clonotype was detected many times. In nucleotides, the CDR3 is TGTGCCAGCAGTTCGAGGACCGCCCCCCTTTCTGGAAACATTCAGTACTTC. As protein: CASSSRTAPLSGNIQYF. The chain carries TRBV6-2 or TRBV6-3 and TRBJ2-4; D uncertain. The CDR3 runs to 17 residues. V lost 4 bases and J 6 bases, leaving 22 bases between the germline ends. Germline V lookup: CDR1 MNHEY, CDR2 SVGEGT.

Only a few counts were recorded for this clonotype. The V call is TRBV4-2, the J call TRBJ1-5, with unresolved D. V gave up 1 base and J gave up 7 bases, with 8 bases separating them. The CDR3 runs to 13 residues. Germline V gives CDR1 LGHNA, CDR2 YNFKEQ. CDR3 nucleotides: TGTGCCAGCAGCCAAGTTGGGGAACAGCCCCAGCATTTT. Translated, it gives CASSQVGEQPQHF.

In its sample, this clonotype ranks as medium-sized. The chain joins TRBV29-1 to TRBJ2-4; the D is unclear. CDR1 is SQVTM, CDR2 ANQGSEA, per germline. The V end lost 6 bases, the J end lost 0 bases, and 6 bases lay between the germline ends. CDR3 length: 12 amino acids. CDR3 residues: CSVTIAKNIQYF. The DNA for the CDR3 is TGCAGCGTAACTATAGCCAAAAACATTCAGTACTTC.

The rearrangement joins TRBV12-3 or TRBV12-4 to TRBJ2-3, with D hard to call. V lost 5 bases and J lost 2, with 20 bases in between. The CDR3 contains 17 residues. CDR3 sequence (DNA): TGTGCCAGCAGTCCGAGACTCTCACTCACCTTCACAGATACGCAGTATTTT. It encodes CASSPRLSLTFTDTQYF.

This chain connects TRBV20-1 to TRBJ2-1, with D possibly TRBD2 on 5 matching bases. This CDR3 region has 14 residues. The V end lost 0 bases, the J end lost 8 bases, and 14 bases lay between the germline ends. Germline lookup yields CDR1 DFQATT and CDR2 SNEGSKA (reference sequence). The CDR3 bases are TGCAGTGCTAGAGATCAGGACCAGAGGGATGAGCAGTTCTTC. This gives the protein CSARDQDQRDEQFF.

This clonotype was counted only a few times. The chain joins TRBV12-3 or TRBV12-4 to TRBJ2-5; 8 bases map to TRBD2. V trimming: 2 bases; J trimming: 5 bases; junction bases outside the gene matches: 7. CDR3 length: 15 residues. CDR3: CASSLTGGASETQYF. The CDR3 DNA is TGTGCCAGCAGTTTAACGGGAGGGGCTTCGGAGACCCAGTACTTC.

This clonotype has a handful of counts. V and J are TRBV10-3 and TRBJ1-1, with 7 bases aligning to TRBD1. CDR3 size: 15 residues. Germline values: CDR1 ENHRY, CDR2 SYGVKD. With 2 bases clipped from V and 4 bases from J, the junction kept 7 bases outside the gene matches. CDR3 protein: CAISEDRVLGTEAFF. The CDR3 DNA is TGTGCCATCAGTGAGGACAGGGTATTGGGCACTGAAGCTTTCTTT.